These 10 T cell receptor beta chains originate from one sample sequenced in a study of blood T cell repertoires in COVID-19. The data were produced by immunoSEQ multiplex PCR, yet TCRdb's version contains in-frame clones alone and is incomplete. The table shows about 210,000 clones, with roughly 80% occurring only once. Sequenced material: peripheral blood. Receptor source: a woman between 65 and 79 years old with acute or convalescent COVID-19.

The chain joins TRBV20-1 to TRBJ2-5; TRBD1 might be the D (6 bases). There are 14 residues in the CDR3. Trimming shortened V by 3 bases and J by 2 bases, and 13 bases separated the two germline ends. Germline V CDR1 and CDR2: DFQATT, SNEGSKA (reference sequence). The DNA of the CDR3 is TGCAGTGCTAGTCGCCCAGGGGCGCAAGAGACCCAGTACTTC. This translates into CSASRPGAQETQYF.

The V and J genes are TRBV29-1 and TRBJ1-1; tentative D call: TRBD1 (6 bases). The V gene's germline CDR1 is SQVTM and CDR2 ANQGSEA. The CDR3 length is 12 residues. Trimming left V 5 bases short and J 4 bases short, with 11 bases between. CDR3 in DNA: TGCAGCGTTCGAGGGGGTAGCACTGAAGCTTTCTTT. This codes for CSVRGGSTEAFF.

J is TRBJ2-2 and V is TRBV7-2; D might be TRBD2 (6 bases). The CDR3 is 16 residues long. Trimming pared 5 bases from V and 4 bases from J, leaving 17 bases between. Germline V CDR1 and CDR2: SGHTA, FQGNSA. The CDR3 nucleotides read TGTGCCAGCAGCCTCTCCGGTGGGGGGAGCACCGGGGAGCTGTTTTTT. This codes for CASSLSGGGSTGELFF.

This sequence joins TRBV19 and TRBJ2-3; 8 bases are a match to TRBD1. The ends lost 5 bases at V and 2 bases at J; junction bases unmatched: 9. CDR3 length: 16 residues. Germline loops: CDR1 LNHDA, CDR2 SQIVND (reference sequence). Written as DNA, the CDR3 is TGTGCCAGTAGTTTTTCTTCAGGGGGCCCCACAGATACGCAGTATTTT. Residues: CASSFSSGGPTDTQYF.

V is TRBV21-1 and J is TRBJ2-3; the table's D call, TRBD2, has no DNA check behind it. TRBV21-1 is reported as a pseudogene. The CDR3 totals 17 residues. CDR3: CASRDGGAPPRADTQYF. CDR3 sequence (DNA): TGTGCCAGCAGAGACGGGGGGGCCCCCCCACGAGCAGATACGCAGTATTTT.

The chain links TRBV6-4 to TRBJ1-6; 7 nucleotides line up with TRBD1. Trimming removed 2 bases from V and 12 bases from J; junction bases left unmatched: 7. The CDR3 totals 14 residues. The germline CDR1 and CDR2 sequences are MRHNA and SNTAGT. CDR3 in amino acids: CASSDQAGGLPLHF. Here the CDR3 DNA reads TGTGCCAGCAGTGACCAGGCAGGGGGGTTACCCCTCCACTTT.

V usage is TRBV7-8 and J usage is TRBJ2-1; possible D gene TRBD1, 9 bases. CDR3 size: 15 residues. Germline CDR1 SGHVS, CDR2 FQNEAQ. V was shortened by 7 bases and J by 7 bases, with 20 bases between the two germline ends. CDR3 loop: CASTRQRGTGNEQFF. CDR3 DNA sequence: TGTGCCAGCACTCGTCAGCGGGGGACAGGGAATGAGCAGTTCTTC.

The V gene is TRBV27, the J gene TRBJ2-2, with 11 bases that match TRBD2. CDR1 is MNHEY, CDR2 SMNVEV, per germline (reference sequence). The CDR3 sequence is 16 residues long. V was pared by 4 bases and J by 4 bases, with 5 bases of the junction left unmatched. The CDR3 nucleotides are TGTGCCAGCAGTTCACTAGCGGGGGTCTTCACCGGGGAGCTGTTTTTT. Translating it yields CASSSLAGVFTGELFF.

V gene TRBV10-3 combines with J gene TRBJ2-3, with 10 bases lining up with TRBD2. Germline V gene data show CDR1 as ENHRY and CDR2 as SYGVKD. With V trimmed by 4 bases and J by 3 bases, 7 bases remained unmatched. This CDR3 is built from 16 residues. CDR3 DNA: TGTGCCATCAGTGTTCGAGCGGGGGGGGGTACAGATACGCAGTATTTT. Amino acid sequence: CAISVRAGGGTDTQYF.

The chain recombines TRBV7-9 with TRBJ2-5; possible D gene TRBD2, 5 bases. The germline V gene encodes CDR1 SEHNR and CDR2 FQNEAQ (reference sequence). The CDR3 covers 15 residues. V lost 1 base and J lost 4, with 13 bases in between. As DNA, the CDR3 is TGTGCCAGCAGCTTAGGGTCGGGGAGTAGAGAGACCCAGTACTTC. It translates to CASSLGSGSRETQYF.